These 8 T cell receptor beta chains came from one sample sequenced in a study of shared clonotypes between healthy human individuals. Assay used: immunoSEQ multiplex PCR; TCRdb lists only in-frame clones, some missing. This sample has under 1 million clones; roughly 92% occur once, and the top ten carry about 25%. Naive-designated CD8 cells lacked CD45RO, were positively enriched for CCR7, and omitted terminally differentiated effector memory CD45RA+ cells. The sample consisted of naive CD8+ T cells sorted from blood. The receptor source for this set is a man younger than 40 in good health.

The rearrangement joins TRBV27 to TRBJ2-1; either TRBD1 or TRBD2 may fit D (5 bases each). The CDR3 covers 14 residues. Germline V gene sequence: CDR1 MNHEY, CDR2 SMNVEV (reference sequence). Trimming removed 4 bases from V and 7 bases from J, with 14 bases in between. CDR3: CASSSPGTLNEQFF. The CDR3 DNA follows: TGTGCCAGCAGTTCCCCCGGGACCTTAAATGAGCAGTTCTTC.

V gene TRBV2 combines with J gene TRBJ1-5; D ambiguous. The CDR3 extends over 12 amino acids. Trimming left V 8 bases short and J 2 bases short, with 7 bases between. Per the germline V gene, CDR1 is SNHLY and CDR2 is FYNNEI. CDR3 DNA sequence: TGTGCCAGCGATTTGGGCAATCAGCCCCAGCATTTT. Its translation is CASDLGNQPQHF. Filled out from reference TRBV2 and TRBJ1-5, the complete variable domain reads EPEVTQTPSHQVTQMGQEVILRCVPISNHLYFYWYRQILGQKVEFLVSFYNNEISEKSEIFDDQFSVERPDGSNFTLKIRSTKLEDSAMYFCASDLGNQPQHFGDGTRLSIL.

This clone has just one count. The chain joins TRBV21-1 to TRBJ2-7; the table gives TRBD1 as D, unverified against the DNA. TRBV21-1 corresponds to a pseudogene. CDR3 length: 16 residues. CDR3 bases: TGTGCCAGCAGCAAAGTCTCCGGGACAGGTCCTTACGAGCAGTACTTC. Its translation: CASSKVSGTGPYEQYF.

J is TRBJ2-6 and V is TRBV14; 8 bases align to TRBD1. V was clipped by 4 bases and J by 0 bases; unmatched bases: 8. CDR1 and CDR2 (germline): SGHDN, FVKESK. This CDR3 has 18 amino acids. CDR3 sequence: CASSPRTGSISGANVLTF. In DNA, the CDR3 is TGTGCCAGCAGCCCGCGGACAGGGAGCATCTCTGGGGCCAACGTCCTGACTTTC.

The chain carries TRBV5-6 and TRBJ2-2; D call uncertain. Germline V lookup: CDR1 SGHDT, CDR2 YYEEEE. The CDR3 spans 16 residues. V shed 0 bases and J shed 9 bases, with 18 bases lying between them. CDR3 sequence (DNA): TGTGCCAGCAGCTTGGCCTACGAGTCGGCAACAAGGGAGCTGTTTTTT. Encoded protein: CASSLAYESATRELFF.

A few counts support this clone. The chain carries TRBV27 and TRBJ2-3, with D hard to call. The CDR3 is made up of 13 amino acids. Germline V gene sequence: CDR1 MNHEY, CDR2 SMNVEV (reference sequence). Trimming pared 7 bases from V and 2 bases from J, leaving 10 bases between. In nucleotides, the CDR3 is TGTGCCAGCATAAGCGCCTCCACAGATACGCAGTATTTT. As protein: CASISASTDTQYF.

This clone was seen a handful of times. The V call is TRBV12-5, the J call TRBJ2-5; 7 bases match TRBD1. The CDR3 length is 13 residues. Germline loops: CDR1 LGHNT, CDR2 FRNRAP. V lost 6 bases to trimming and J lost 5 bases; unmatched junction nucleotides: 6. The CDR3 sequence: CASGGDRVETQYF. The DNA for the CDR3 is TGTGCTAGTGGGGGCGACAGGGTGGAGACCCAGTACTTC.

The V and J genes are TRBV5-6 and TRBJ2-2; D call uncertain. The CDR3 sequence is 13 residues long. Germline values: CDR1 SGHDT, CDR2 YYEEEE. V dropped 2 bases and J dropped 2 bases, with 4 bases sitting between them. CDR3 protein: CASSFINTGELFF. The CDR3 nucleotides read TGTGCCAGCAGCTTCATAAACACCGGGGAGCTGTTTTTT.